Sequencing of this T cell receptor beta chain was carried out in a study of tumor and adjacent non-tumor tissue in lung cancer. Germline V gene lookup returns CDR1 MNHNY and CDR2 SVGAGI (reference sequence). The CDR3 length is 14 residues. RNA was extracted from bulk tissue without any cell sorting. TCRbeta libraries were built with three rounds of nested PCR, modified from ARM-PCR. One entry per CDR3 protein, called by TCRdb with MiXCR from the multiplex PCR reads. The data hold fewer than 85,000 distinct CDR3 sequences, with 75% to 90% observed a single time. Points on this clonotype: At one boundary the junction diverges from the germline segment, which might be a read error.

The chain employs TRBV6-6 and TRBJ1-1; 10 bases map to TRBD1. This sequence was found in a woman in her forties or fifties with non-small cell lung cancer. The material sequenced was lung tumor tissue. The CDR3 coding sequence is TGTGCCAGCAGTCCGAGGACAGGGGGGACTGGAGCTATCTTT. The encoded protein is CASSPRTGGTGAIF.